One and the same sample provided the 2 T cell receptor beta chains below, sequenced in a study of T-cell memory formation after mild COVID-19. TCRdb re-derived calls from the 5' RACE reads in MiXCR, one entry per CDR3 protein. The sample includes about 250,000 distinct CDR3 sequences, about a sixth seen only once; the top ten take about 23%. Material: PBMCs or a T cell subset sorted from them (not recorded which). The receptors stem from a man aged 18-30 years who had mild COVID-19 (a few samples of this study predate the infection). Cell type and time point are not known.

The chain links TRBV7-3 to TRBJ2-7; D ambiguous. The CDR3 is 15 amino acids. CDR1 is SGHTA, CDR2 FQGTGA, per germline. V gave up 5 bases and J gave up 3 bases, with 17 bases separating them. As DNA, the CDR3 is TGTGCCAGCAGCCCATCAAAGAGGCTCCTCTACGAGCAGTACGTC. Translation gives CASSPSKRLLYEQYV.

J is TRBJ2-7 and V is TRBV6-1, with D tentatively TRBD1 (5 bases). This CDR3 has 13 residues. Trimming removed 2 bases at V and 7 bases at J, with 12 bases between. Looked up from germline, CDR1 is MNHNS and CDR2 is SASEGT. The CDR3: CASSESRDGEQYF. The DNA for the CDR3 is TGTGCCAGCAGTGAAAGCAGGGATGGTGAGCAGTACTTC.